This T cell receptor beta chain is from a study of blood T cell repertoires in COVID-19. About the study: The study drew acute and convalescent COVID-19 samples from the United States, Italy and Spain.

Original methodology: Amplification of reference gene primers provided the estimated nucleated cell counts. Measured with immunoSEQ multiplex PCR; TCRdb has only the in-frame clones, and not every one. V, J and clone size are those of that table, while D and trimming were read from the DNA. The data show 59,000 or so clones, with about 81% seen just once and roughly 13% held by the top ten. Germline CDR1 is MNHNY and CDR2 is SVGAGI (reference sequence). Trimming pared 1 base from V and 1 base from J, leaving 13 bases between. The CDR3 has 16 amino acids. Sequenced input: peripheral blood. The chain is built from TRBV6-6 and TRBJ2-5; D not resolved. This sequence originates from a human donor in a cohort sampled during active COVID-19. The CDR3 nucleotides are TGTGCCAGCAGTTACTTCCACCCGCGACTCCAAGAGACCCAGTACTTC. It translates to CASSYFHPRLQETQYF.